Listed below are T cell receptor beta chains from one sample, sequenced in a study of T cell responses to AZD1222 COVID-19 vaccine. Sequencing was performed with immunoSEQ multiplex PCR; in TCRdb, only in-frame clones are kept and a portion is missing. The sample holds over 150,000 clones, around 92% seen once. The sample in question was peripheral blood, obtained on day 0 of MenACWY control vaccination. The receptors shown here come from an adult in good health. Both conserved end residues are part of each CDR3. D genes are given only for firm matches. Rows give clone size only sometimes, using once, few, many, or a class for an expanded clone.

d_gene	v_gene	j_gene	abundance	CDR3nt	CDR3aa
NA	TRBV5-1	TRBJ2-7	NA	TGCGCCAGCAGCTTGGTTGGGGCCGGGCTCCGCGAGCAGTACTTC	CASSLVGAGLREQYF
TRBD2	TRBV27	TRBJ2-7	NA	TGTGCCAGCAGCCGCCCCCTGACTAGCGGGACGGTGGAGCAGTACTTC	CASSRPLTSGTVEQYF
TRBD2	TRBV7-9	TRBJ2-5	NA	TGTGCCAGCAGCTTATATACTAGCGCACAAGAGACCCAGTACTTC	CASSLYTSAQETQYF
NA	TRBV2	TRBJ1-4	NA	TGTGCCAGCAGTTTAATGGGGGAAAAACTGTTTTTT	CASSLMGEKLFF
NA	TRBV19	TRBJ2-5	NA	TGTGCCAGTAGTATAGATGGAGTAGGGTTGGGGGAGACCCAGTACTTC	CASSIDGVGLGETQYF
NA	TRBV3-1/TRBV3-2	TRBJ2-1	NA	TGTGCCAGCAGCCTCTCCTACAATGAGCAGTTCTTC	CASSLSYNEQFF
TRBD1	TRBV4-2	TRBJ2-7	NA	TGTGCCAGCAGCCAAAGCGGAAGGACAGGTGCCTACGAGCAGTACTTC	CASSQSGRTGAYEQYF
NA	TRBV25-1	TRBJ2-2	NA	TGTGCCAGCAGTGAACCACGGCCACCCGGGGAGCTGTTTTTT	CASSEPRPPGELFF
NA	TRBV6-5	TRBJ2-7	NA	TGTGCCAGCAGTTACTCCAGGGGTCCCTCCTACGAGCAGTACTTC	CASSYSRGPSYEQYF
NA	TRBV28	TRBJ1-5	NA	TGTGCCAGCAGTTTCCTACAGGGAAGCAATCAGCCCCAGCATTTT	CASSFLQGSNQPQHF
NA	TRBV11-1	TRBJ1-1	NA	TGTGCCAGCAGACCTACCATGACAGATTTTTTCACTGAAGCTTTCTTT	CASRPTMTDFFTEAFF
NA	TRBV19	TRBJ1-2	NA	TGTGCCAGTAGCGGGGATGGCTACACCTTC	CASSGDGYTF
TRBD2	TRBV27	TRBJ2-1	NA	TGTGCCAGCACCCCCTGGACGGGAGGGCCGGGGAATGAGCAGTTCTTC	CASTPWTGGPGNEQFF
NA	TRBV6-5	TRBJ1-6	NA	TGTGCCAGCAGTTGGACAGAAAATTCACCCCTCCACTTT	CASSWTENSPLHF
TRBD1	TRBV11-3	TRBJ2-1	NA	TGTGCCAGCAGCTTACCCCGAGGAGATCCAGGGGGCAATGAGCAGTTCTTC	CASSLPRGDPGGNEQFF
NA	TRBV4-3	TRBJ1-1	NA	TGCGCCAGCAGCTACCTCCGACAGCAGAACACTGAAGCTTTCTTT	CASSYLRQQNTEAFF
NA	TRBV6-4	TRBJ2-2	NA	TGTGCCAGCAGTGAGGGGAGTGGTGCCGGGGAGCTGTTTTTT	CASSEGSGAGELFF
NA	TRBV12-3/TRBV12-4	TRBJ1-1	NA	TGTGCCAGCAGTTCCCCTGGGGGCACTGAAGCTTTCTTT	CASSSPGGTEAFF
NA	TRBV9	TRBJ2-2	NA	TGTGCCAGCAGCCCCCACGGGGGACCGAACACCGGGGAGCTGTTTTTT	CASSPHGGPNTGELFF
TRBD2	TRBV13	TRBJ2-1	NA	TGTGCCAGCAGCCTCCGTCCCCAACTAGCGGGAGGGACAAATGAGCAGTTCTTC	CASSLRPQLAGGTNEQFF
NA	TRBV19	TRBJ2-5	NA	TGTGCCAGTAAGGAGGGGGGTCGCCTTCGGGAGACCCAGTACTTC	CASKEGGRLRETQYF
NA	TRBV7-9	TRBJ2-7	few	TGTGCCAGCAGCCCACGGTGGGACGAAAGGTCCGAGCAGTACTTC	CASSPRWDERSEQYF
NA	TRBV30	TRBJ2-3	NA	TGTGCCTCTCGTCAGGCAGGGTACACAGATACGCAGTATTTT	CASRQAGYTDTQYF
TRBD1	TRBV5-8	TRBJ1-6	NA	TGTGCCAGCAGCTCCGGACAGGGACCCTATAATTCACCCCTCCACTTT	CASSSGQGPYNSPLHF
NA	TRBV29-1	TRBJ1-1	NA	TGCAGCGTTGTGAAAGGGGACACATTGAACACTGAAGCTTTCTTT	CSVVKGDTLNTEAFF
TRBD2	TRBV7-8	TRBJ2-1	NA	TGTGCCAGCAGCTCCCATCCGGGACTAGCGGGAGTAATAATGGGTGAGCAGTTCTTC	CASSSHPGLAGVIMGEQFF
TRBD2	TRBV27	TRBJ2-7	NA	TGTGCCAGCAGTTTATCCCCGGGAGGGCACGAGCAGTACTTC	CASSLSPGGHEQYF
NA	TRBV4-1	TRBJ1-3	NA	TGCGCCAGCAGCCAAGATCCGGCCCTTTACCCTGGAAACACCATATATTTT	CASSQDPALYPGNTIYF
NA	TRBV25-1	TRBJ1-5	NA	TGTGCCAGCAGTATGGGGAATCAGCCCCAGCATTTT	CASSMGNQPQHF
TRBD2	TRBV6-5	TRBJ2-4	NA	TGTGCCAGCAGTCCCGGGACTACTAGAAACATTCAGTACTTC	CASSPGTTRNIQYF
NA	TRBV12-3/TRBV12-4	TRBJ1-1	NA	TGTGCCAGCAGTCGATGGGTCACTGAAGCTTTCTTT	CASSRWVTEAFF
TRBD2	TRBV28	TRBJ2-1	NA	TGTGCCAGCAGTTTCAAGCGGGACCGTGTAAGGTCCTACAATGAGCAGTTCTTC	CASSFKRDRVRSYNEQFF
NA	TRBV24-1	TRBJ1-1	NA	TGTGCCACCAGAGCGGGGGTACACACTGAAGCTTTCTTT	CATRAGVHTEAFF
NA	TRBV29-1	TRBJ1-3	NA	TGCAGCGTAGACGACAGGATCTCTGGAAACACCATATATTTT	CSVDDRISGNTIYF
NA	TRBV19	TRBJ2-7	NA	TGTGCCAGTAGTATCCAAAGTACAGGGCGCTACGAGCAGTACTTC	CASSIQSTGRYEQYF
NA	TRBV27	TRBJ2-1	NA	TGTGCCAGCAGTTTCTCCTTAGCGGTATCCTACAATGAGCAGTTCTTC	CASSFSLAVSYNEQFF
TRBD2	TRBV9	TRBJ2-3	NA	TGTGCCAGCAGCGTATACGAGGGAGGGACGGGAGATACGCAGTATTTT	CASSVYEGGTGDTQYF
NA	TRBV4-3	TRBJ2-3	NA	TGCGCCAGCAGCCAAGTTGGGCGGGATACGCAGTATTTT	CASSQVGRDTQYF
NA	TRBV7-2	TRBJ1-1	NA	TGTGCCAGCAGCTTCAGGGGTGCTGAAGCTTTCTTT	CASSFRGAEAFF
NA	TRBV3-1/TRBV3-2	TRBJ1-1	NA	TGTGCCAGCAGCCGGCTGAACACTGAAGCTTTCTTT	CASSRLNTEAFF
TRBD2	TRBV7-9	TRBJ2-3	NA	TGTGCCAGCAGCTTAATCGCTAGCGGGAGTGGGGATACGCAGTATTTT	CASSLIASGSGDTQYF